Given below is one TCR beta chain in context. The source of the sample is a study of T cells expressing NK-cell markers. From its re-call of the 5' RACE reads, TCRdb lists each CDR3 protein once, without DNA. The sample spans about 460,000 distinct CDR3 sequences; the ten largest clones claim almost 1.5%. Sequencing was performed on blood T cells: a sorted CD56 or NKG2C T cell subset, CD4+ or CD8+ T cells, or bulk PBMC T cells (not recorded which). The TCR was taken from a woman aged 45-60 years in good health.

CDR3 sequence: CATSRDPSGRVETQYF. The V and J genes are TRBV15 and TRBJ2-5; TCRdb proposes TRBD2, but this gene call is untestable without DNA. CDR3 size: 16 residues. Germline lookup yields CDR1 LNHNV and CDR2 YYDKDF (reference sequence). Supplemented by reference TRBV15 and TRBJ2-5, the full variable domain reads DAMVIQNPRYQVTQFGKPVTLSCSQTLNHNVMYWYQQKSSQAPKLLFHYYDKDFNNEADTPDNFQSRRPNTSFCFLDIRSPGLGDTAMYLCATSRDPSGRVETQYFGPGTRLLVL.